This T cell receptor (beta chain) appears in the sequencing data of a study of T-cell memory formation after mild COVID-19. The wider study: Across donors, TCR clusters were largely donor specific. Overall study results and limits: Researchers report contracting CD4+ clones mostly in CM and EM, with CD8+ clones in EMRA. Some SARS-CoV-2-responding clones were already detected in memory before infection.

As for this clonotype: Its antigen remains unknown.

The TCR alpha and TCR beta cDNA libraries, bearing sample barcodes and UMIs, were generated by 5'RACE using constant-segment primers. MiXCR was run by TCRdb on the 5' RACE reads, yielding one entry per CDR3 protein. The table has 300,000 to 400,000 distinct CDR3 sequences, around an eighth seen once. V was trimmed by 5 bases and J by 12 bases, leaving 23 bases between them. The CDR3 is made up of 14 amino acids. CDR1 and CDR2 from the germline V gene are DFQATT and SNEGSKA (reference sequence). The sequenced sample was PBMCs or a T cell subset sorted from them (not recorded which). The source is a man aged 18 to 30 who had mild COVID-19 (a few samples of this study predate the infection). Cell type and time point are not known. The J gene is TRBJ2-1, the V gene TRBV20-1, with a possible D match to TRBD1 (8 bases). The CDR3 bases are TGCAGTGCTGCCCCGGGACAGGCAAGGGGGGGGCAGTTCTTC. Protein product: CSAAPGQARGGQFF.